This T cell receptor (beta chain) was identified in a study of blood T cell repertoires in COVID-19. Background on the study: Acute-phase and convalescent COVID-19 samples originated in the United States, Italy and Spain. PBMCs, B-cell-depleted T cells, or T cells provided the cDNA or gDNA that made up the material.

CDR3 length: 17 residues. Germline V gene sequence: CDR1 MDHEN, CDR2 SYDVKM. The V gene lost 4 bases and the J gene lost 0 bases, with 15 bases spanning the gap. Authors' processing steps: Nucleated cell number was recorded as an estimate derived from reference gene primer amplification. TCRdb keeps only in-frame clones here, not all; method: immunoSEQ multiplex PCR. V, J and clone size are those of that table, while D and trimming were read from the DNA. The sample lists about 220,000 clones, roughly 80% occurring once. This clone showed up just a few times. The chain links TRBV28 to TRBJ2-2, with D maybe TRBD1 (6 bases). The sequenced material came from peripheral blood. This TCR was sampled from a human donor in a cohort sampled during active COVID-19. As DNA, the CDR3 is TGTGCCAGCAGTTGGCAGGGGCAATCTACGAACACCGGGGAGCTGTTTTTT. Protein: CASSWQGQSTNTGELFF. The whole variable domain, remainder taken from reference TRBV28 and TRBJ2-2, is DVKVTQSSRYLVKRTGEKVFLECVQDMDHENMFWYRQDPGLGLRLIYFSYDVKMKEKGDIPEGYSVSREKKERFSLILESASTNQTSMYLCASSWQGQSTNTGELFFGEGSRLTVL.